This T cell receptor (beta chain) was sequenced during a study of blood T cell repertoires in COVID-19. This CDR3 spans 12 amino acids. Trimming took off 0 bases at V and 4 bases at J, with 4 bases between the two ends. Germline lookup yields CDR1 SGHAT and CDR2 FQNNGV. The protocol was immunoSEQ multiplex PCR, while the TCRdb copy is restricted to in-frame clones and leaves out a portion. Among under 130,000 clones, 85% to 90% were seen once, and the ten largest hold roughly 30%. Sample: peripheral blood. J is TRBJ2-7 and V is TRBV11-2; D is ambiguous. The TCR was taken from a woman of 80 years or more with acute or convalescent COVID-19. The CDR3, as DNA: TGTGCCAGCAGCTTAGATTCATACGAGCAGTACTTC. This gives the protein CASSLDSYEQYF.